This entry lists 23 T cell receptor beta chains sequenced from one sample in a study of blood T cell repertoires in COVID-19. Sequencing used immunoSEQ multiplex PCR; TCRdb keeps in-frame clones, though not all of them. The sample holds about 300,000 clones, approximately 88% seen once. Sequencing was done on a sample of peripheral blood. The origin of the receptors is a woman aged 25 to 45 who had recovered from COVID-19.

The rearrangement joins TRBV28 to TRBJ1-2; 7 bases fit TRBD1. CDR1 and CDR2 (germline): MDHEN, SYDVKM. The CDR3 is 12 amino acids. V was pared by 5 bases and J by 10 bases, with 7 bases of the junction left unmatched. The CDR3 bases are TGTGCCAGCAGTCCCCCGACAGGGCTCTACACCTTC. Residues: CASSPPTGLYTF.

The rearrangement joins TRBV28 to TRBJ1-2; D might be TRBD1 (6 bases). This CDR3 region has 13 residues. V was trimmed by 10 bases and J by 7 bases, leaving 19 bases between them. Germline V lookup: CDR1 MDHEN, CDR2 SYDVKM. As DNA, the CDR3 is TGTGCCACCCTTTCGTTGGGGGCAGGTGGCTACACCTTC. Translating gives CATLSLGAGGYTF.

This sequence joins TRBV27 and TRBJ2-3, with D possibly matching TRBD1 (5 bases). V lost 9 bases and J 0 bases, leaving 13 bases between the germline ends. This CDR3 is 14 amino acids long. Germline CDR1 reads MNHEY; CDR2 reads SMNVEV (reference sequence). The CDR3 sequence: CASLDSTSTDTQYF. CDR3 nucleotides: TGTGCCAGTCTAGACAGCACTAGCACAGATACGCAGTATTTT.

The chain combines TRBV11-2 with TRBJ2-5, with D possibly being TRBD2 (5 bases). V dropped 5 bases and J dropped 2 bases, with 12 bases sitting between them. Germline lookup yields CDR1 SGHAT and CDR2 FQNNGV. The CDR3 runs to 14 residues. The CDR3 reads CASSPRTHQETQYF. The CDR3 bases are TGTGCCAGCAGCCCTCGGACTCATCAAGAGACCCAGTACTTC.

The chain combines TRBV18 with TRBJ1-2, with 7 bases aligning to TRBD1. Per the germline V gene, CDR1 is KGHSH and CDR2 is LQKENI. Losses at the gene ends were 2 bases for V and 0 bases for J; bases not matched to a gene: 3. There are 15 residues in the CDR3. DNA for the CDR3: TGTGCCAGCTCACCAACAGGGGTCGCTAACTATGGCTACACCTTC. The encoded protein is CASSPTGVANYGYTF.

The gene calls are TRBV6-4 and TRBJ1-4, with TRBD1 as a possible D gene (5 bases). The V end was cut by 4 bases, the J end by 0 bases, with 6 bases between. From germline, CDR1 is MRHNA and CDR2 SNTAGT. The CDR3 has 14 amino acids. The CDR3 loop reads CASSGGATNEKLFF. The CDR3 DNA reads as TGTGCCAGCAGTGGGGGGGCAACTAATGAAAAACTGTTTTTT.

The CDR3 loop is CASSPPDEKLFF. The CDR3 DNA reads as TGTGCCAGCAGTCCCCCTGATGAAAAACTGTTTTTT. V and J are TRBV28 and TRBJ1-4; D is unresolved. The germline gives CDR1 MDHEN, CDR2 SYDVKM. The CDR3 sequence is 12 residues long. V gave up 5 bases and J gave up 6 bases, with 7 bases separating them.

The V call is TRBV3-1 (or the pseudogene TRBV3-2), the J call TRBJ1-6; perhaps TRBD1 as D (5 bases). This CDR3 has 16 amino acids. V gave up 1 base and J gave up 4 bases, with 11 bases separating them. Germline loops: CDR1 LGHDT, CDR2 YNNKEL (reference sequence). CDR3: CASSQAATVYNSPLHF. The CDR3 region has the DNA TGTGCCAGCAGCCAAGCGGCGACAGTTTATAATTCACCCCTCCACTTT.

V and J are TRBV21-1 and TRBJ1-1; the table names TRBD1, a call not compared with the DNA. TRBV21-1 has pseudogene status. CDR3 length: 18 residues. CDR3 sequence reads: CASSNPRTAPLTSTEAFF. CDR3 coding DNA: TGTGCCAGCAGCAACCCCAGGACAGCCCCTCTAACCTCCACTGAAGCTTTCTTT.

The J gene is TRBJ1-1, the V gene TRBV27, with D unresolved. Trimming stripped 6 bases from V and 0 bases from J, with 11 bases between. From germline, CDR1 is MNHEY and CDR2 SMNVEV (reference sequence). The CDR3 consists of 14 residues. This CDR3 is CASSPSTVNTEAFF. CDR3 sequence (DNA): TGTGCCAGCAGCCCTTCGACTGTGAACACTGAAGCTTTCTTT.

The count of this clone is one. J is TRBJ1-5 and V is TRBV30; possibly TRBD1 for D (6 bases). V was clipped by 3 bases and J by 0 bases, with 15 bases between them. Germline V gene lookup returns CDR1 GTSNPN and CDR2 SVGIG (reference sequence). The CDR3 consists of 16 residues. Written as DNA, the CDR3 is TGTGCCTGGAGGGACGGACAGATTTATAGCAATCAGCCCCAGCATTTT. This codes for CAWRDGQIYSNQPQHF. Complete variable domain (other parts from reference TRBV30 and TRBJ1-5): SQTIHQWPATLVQPVGSPLSLECTVEGTSNPNLYWYRQAAGRGLQLLFYSVGIGQISSEVPQNLSASRPQDRQFILSSKKLLLSDSGFYLCAWRDGQIYSNQPQHFGDGTRLSIL.

V gene TRBV28 combines with J gene TRBJ2-7; 7 nucleotides match TRBD1. Germline V gene data show CDR1 as MDHEN and CDR2 as SYDVKM. The CDR3 is made up of 14 amino acids. V shed 7 bases, J shed 2 bases, and the junction held 8 bases outside the gene matches. CDR3 sequence reads: CASNDPGQAYEQYF. The CDR3 coding sequence is TGTGCCAGCAACGACCCCGGACAGGCCTACGAGCAGTACTTC.

The CDR3 sequence is CASSPGGGHYEQYF. DNA of the CDR3: TGTGCCAGCTCACCGGGCGGGGGGCACTACGAGCAGTACTTC. This sequence joins TRBV18 and TRBJ2-7; 8 bases agree with TRBD2. Trimming at V came to 3 bases and at J to 3 bases, leaving 4 bases not matched to a gene. The CDR3 consists of 14 residues. Germline CDR1 reads KGHSH; CDR2 reads LQKENI. The full variable domain, with the rest looked up from reference TRBV18 and TRBJ2-7, is NAGVMQNPRHLVRRRGQEARLRCSPMKGHSHVYWYRQLPEEGLKFMVYLQKENIIDESGMPKERFSAEFPKEGPSILRIQQVVRGDSAAYFCASSPGGGHYEQYFGPGTRLTVT.

The rearrangement joins TRBV6-5 to TRBJ1-5; TRBD1 aligns across 7 bases. The CDR3 has 14 residues. Germline V CDR1 and CDR2: MNHEY, SVGAGI. V shed 5 bases, J shed 2 bases, and the junction held 3 bases outside the gene matches. This CDR3 reads CASSHRGGNQPQHF. CDR3 bases: TGTGCCAGCAGTCACAGGGGTGGCAATCAGCCCCAGCATTTT.

V and J are TRBV28 and TRBJ2-5; the match to TRBD1 covers 8 bases. This CDR3 spans 18 amino acids. CDR1 and CDR2 (germline): MDHEN, SYDVKM. Unmatched junction bases numbered 19, after V lost 6 bases and J lost 4 bases. CDR3 bases: TGTGCCAGCAGATCCGGGGCCTACAGGGGGAGAAGGGGAGAGACCCAGTACTTC. Residues: CASRSGAYRGRRGETQYF.

This clone was recorded only once. The chain is built from TRBV18 and TRBJ2-1, with 7 bases fitting TRBD1. The CDR3 spans 14 residues. CDR1 and CDR2 from the germline V gene are KGHSH and LQKENI. J gave up 7 bases and V 3 bases, and 6 bases lay outside the gene matches. The chain's CDR3 is CASSPMTGTNEQFF. The CDR3, as DNA: TGTGCCAGCTCACCTATGACAGGGACGAATGAGCAGTTCTTC.

The rearrangement joins TRBV5-1 to TRBJ2-6, with unresolved D. The CDR3 totals 14 residues. From germline, CDR1 is SGHRS and CDR2 YFSETQ. V dropped 4 bases and J dropped 4 bases, with 9 bases sitting between them. CDR3 in amino acids: CASSPGAGANVLTF. CDR3 coding DNA: TGCGCCAGCAGCCCAGGTGCGGGGGCCAACGTCCTGACTTTC.

The chain couples TRBV11-1 to TRBJ2-7, with 10 bases matching TRBD1. The CDR3 spans 15 residues. V was clipped by 5 bases and J by 3 bases; unmatched bases: 7. Germline-derived CDR1 and CDR2 are SGHAT and FQDESV (reference sequence). The CDR3 nucleotides are TGTGCCAGCAGCCCCCGGGACAGGGGATTCTACGAGCAGTACTTC. Protein sequence: CASSPRDRGFYEQYF.

The V gene is TRBV5-1, the J gene TRBJ1-3; D gene uncertain. V lost 5 bases and J lost 0, with 15 bases in between. This CDR3 region has 16 residues. The germline gives CDR1 SGHRS, CDR2 YFSETQ. CDR3 sequence: CASSPGSRLSGNTIYF. CDR3 bases: TGCGCCAGCAGTCCGGGGAGTCGGCTCTCTGGAAACACCATATATTTT.

This chain links TRBV4-1 with TRBJ2-1, with no clear D. The germline V and J ends were trimmed by 1 base and 6 bases, with 7 bases remaining between them. CDR1 and CDR2 from the germline V gene are MGHRA and YSYEKL. The CDR3 is made up of 13 amino acids. The CDR3 here is CASSQASFNEQFF. The CDR3 DNA reads TGCGCCAGCAGCCAAGCCAGTTTCAATGAGCAGTTCTTC.

This clone has ten or more counts. The rearrangement links TRBV10-3 to TRBJ1-2; tentative D call: TRBD1 (6 bases). Germline lookup yields CDR1 ENHRY and CDR2 SYGVKD. With 7 bases removed from V and 8 bases from J, the gap between germline ends came to 23 bases. The CDR3 contains 15 residues. The DNA of the CDR3 is TGTGCCATCATGGGTAGTCAGGGGCCGCCTAAAGGCTACACCTTC. Its translation is CAIMGSQGPPKGYTF.

This chain links TRBV5-6 with TRBJ1-5, with 8 bases lining up with TRBD1. Trimming at V came to 3 bases and at J to 7 bases, leaving 12 bases not matched to a gene. The CDR3 has 16 amino acids. Per germline, CDR1 SGHDT and CDR2 YYEEEE. The CDR3, as DNA: TGTGCCAGCAGCTCGATGCATGCAGGGGGCAGACAGCCCCAGCATTTT. Protein sequence: CASSSMHAGGRQPQHF.

The rearrangement links TRBV4-2 to TRBJ1-1; 10 nucleotides match TRBD1. The V and J ends lost 6 bases and 6 bases, in that order; junction bases with no gene match: 4. Germline CDR1 is LGHNA and CDR2 is YNFKEQ. This CDR3 region has 13 residues. The DNA for the CDR3 is TGTGCCAGCAGGCCCGGGACAGGGGCTGAAGCTTTCTTT. This encodes CASRPGTGAEAFF.